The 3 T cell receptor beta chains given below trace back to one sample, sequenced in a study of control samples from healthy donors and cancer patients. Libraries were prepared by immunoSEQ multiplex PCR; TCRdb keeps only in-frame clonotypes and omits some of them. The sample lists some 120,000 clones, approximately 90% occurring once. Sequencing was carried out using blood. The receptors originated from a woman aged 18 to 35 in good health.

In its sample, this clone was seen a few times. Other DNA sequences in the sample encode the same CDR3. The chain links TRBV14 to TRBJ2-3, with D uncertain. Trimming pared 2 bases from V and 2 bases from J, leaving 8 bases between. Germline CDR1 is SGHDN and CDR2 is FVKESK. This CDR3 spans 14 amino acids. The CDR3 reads CASSQSRHTDTQYF. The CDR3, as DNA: TGTGCCAGCAGCCAAAGTCGCCACACAGATACGCAGTATTTT.

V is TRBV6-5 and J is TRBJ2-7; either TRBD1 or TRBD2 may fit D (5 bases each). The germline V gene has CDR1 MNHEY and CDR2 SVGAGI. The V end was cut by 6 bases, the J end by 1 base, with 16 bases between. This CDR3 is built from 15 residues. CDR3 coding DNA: TGTGCCAGCAGCGTGACCGGGACCCCTTCCTACGAGCAGTACTTC. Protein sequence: CASSVTGTPSYEQYF.

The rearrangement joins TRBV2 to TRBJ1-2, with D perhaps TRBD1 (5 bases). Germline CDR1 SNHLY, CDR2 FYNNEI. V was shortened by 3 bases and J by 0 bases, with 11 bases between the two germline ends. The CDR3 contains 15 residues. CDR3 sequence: CASSEVQGSNYGYTF. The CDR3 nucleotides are TGTGCCAGCAGTGAGGTGCAGGGCTCTAACTATGGCTACACCTTC.